Each of the 32 T cell receptor beta chains below was sequenced from the same sample in a study of PD-1 blockade in classical Hodgkin lymphoma (TCRdb year 2020). What this sample's time point label stands for: cycle 4 day 1 (C4D1), after six to seven weeks of nivolumab. Every trial patient had relapsed following autologous stem cell transplantation, and prior brentuximab vedotin exposure was what differed among cohorts A, B and C. Magnetic negative selection with a Miltenyi CD8+ T cell isolation kit was used to purify CD8+ T cells from thawed PBMCs. To prepare the library, the immunoSEQ multiplex PCR assay was applied. TCRdb carries this immuneACCESS record with in-frame sequences only. Its versions omit some clonotypes, under half of them owing to an unresolved V gene in the studies checked, with the rest unexplained. The sample table lists about 15,000 clones, around 86% of them with a count of one. The ten largest make up approximately 17% of the sample.

Sample: CD8+ T cells from blood, taken before the fourth cycle of nivolumab. Receptor source: a human donor with classical Hodgkin lymphoma.

The genes are TRBV27 and TRBJ2-7; 8 bases are a match to TRBD2. The CDR3 loop spans 22 amino acids. Germline values: CDR1 MNHEY, CDR2 SMNVEV (reference sequence). Trimming took 5 bases from V and 2 from J; bases not matched to a gene: 29. In nucleotides, the CDR3 is TGTGCCAGCAGTATCGTACCAGCGGGGGTGGTAGCGGGCGCGACCCGACCCTACGAGCAGTACTTC. Encoded protein: CASSIVPAGVVAGATRPYEQYF.

The chain carries TRBV27 and TRBJ1-5; D uncertain. Trimming took 4 bases from V and 9 from J, leaving 13 bases between them. The CDR3 contains 13 residues. Germline CDR1 and CDR2: MNHEY and SMNVEV (reference sequence). CDR3 in amino acids: CASSSSYYLPQHF. CDR3 in DNA: TGTGCCAGCAGTTCATCGTATTATCTGCCCCAGCATTTT.

The chain combines TRBV7-8 with TRBJ2-4; TRBD1 matches 11 bases. The CDR3 covers 18 residues. Looked up from germline, CDR1 is SGHVS and CDR2 is FQNEAQ. Germline trimming cut 1 base from V and 5 bases from J; bases unmatched to any gene: 10. CDR3 nucleotide sequence: TGTGCCAGCAGCTTAGGCCCCTTCCGGGACAGGGGGGAAAACATTCAGTACTTC. It is translated as CASSLGPFRDRGENIQYF.

The J gene is TRBJ1-5, the V gene TRBV6-1, with D possibly matching TRBD1 (6 bases). Germline CDR1 is MNHNS and CDR2 is SASEGT. The ends were cut back, 4 bases at V and 0 bases at J, with 22 bases in the middle. The CDR3 is 19 amino acids. The CDR3, as DNA: TGTGCCAGCAGTGTTCCGGGGGGCGCCGAAAACTATAGCAATCAGCCCCAGCATTTT. Amino acids: CASSVPGGAENYSNQPQHF.

The table lists this clone with a count of one. The chain couples TRBV25-1 to TRBJ2-6; D ambiguous. Germline CDR1 MGHDK, CDR2 SYGVNS. The CDR3 runs to 17 residues. The V end was cut by 2 bases, the J end by 0 bases, with 11 bases between. The chain's CDR3 is CASSEIAPDSGANVLTF. CDR3 bases: TGTGCCAGCAGTGAAATTGCACCGGACTCTGGGGCCAACGTCCTGACTTTC. The full variable domain, in which reference TRBV25-1 and TRBJ2-6 provide the parts outside the CDR3, is EADIYQTPRYLVIGTGKKITLECSQTMGHDKMYWYQQDPGMELHLIHYSYGVNSTEKGDLSSESTVSRIRTEHFPLTLESARPSHTSQYLCASSEIAPDSGANVLTFGAGSRLTVL.

J is TRBJ2-6 and V is TRBV2; D might be TRBD1 or TRBD2, each matching 5 bases. Between the trimmed V and J ends, which lost 0 bases and 3 bases, there was a span of 18 bases. This CDR3 has 19 amino acids. Germline values: CDR1 SNHLY, CDR2 FYNNEI. As DNA, the CDR3 is TGTGCCAGCAGTGAAGCCCGGCCAGGGCGGGTGGATGGGGCCAACGTCCTGACTTTC. As protein: CASSEARPGRVDGANVLTF.

In its sample, this clone was seen once. The V call is TRBV4-1, the J call TRBJ2-7, with 11 bases lining up with TRBD2. Germline CDR1 is MGHRA and CDR2 is YSYEKL. This CDR3 has 16 residues. After removal of 4 bases from V and 4 bases from J, the junction contained 9 bases not matched to a gene. The DNA of the CDR3 is TGCGCCAGCAGCCTAACGTTAGCGGGAGGGCCGTACGAGCAGTACTTC. Its translation is CASSLTLAGGPYEQYF.

This chain links TRBV4-1 with TRBJ2-7; a weak D match, TRBD2 (6 bases). The CDR3 loop spans 15 amino acids. Trimming stripped 0 bases from V and 2 bases from J, with 11 bases between. Germline loops: CDR1 MGHRA, CDR2 YSYEKL. The CDR3 coding sequence is TGCGCCAGCAGCCAAGACGGGCGGGGCACCTACGAGCAGTACTTC. This codes for CASSQDGRGTYEQYF.

This chain joins TRBV2 and TRBJ1-2; TRBD1 aligns across 7 bases. CDR1 and CDR2 from the germline V gene are SNHLY and FYNNEI. The trim removed 0 bases at V and 6 bases at J, leaving 1 base unmatched. The CDR3 loop spans 13 amino acids. DNA for the CDR3: TGTGCCAGCAGTGAAGCAGGGGGCGATGGCTACACCTTC. It yields the protein CASSEAGGDGYTF.

This sequence joins TRBV6-1 and TRBJ2-1, with TRBD1 matching 7 bases. CDR3 size: 15 residues. The germline gives CDR1 MNHNS, CDR2 SASEGT. The ends lost 1 base at V and 0 bases at J; junction bases unmatched: 0. CDR3 protein: CASSEGDSSYNEQFF. The CDR3, as DNA: TGTGCCAGCAGTGAAGGGGACAGCTCCTACAATGAGCAGTTCTTC.

The rearrangement uses TRBV5-5 and TRBJ2-7, with a possible D match to TRBD1 (6 bases). Between the trimmed V and J ends, which lost 0 bases and 5 bases, there was a span of 9 bases. This CDR3 contains 13 residues. Germline V gene sequence: CDR1 SGHKS, CDR2 YYEKEE (reference sequence). CDR3 amino acids: CASSLAGDHEQYF. CDR3 in DNA: TGTGCCAGCAGCTTGGCAGGGGACCACGAGCAGTACTTC.

DNA for the CDR3: TGTGCCAGCAGTTCCAGGGGGCTTGGAAACACCATATATTTT. It codes for CASSSRGLGNTIYF. V usage is TRBV27 and J usage is TRBJ1-3; 8 positions agree with TRBD1. The ends lost 4 bases at V and 3 bases at J; junction bases unmatched: 2. The CDR3 extends over 14 amino acids. CDR1 is MNHEY, CDR2 SMNVEV, per germline (reference sequence).

V usage is TRBV28 and J usage is TRBJ2-3, with 12 positions matching TRBD2. The CDR3 is 16 amino acids. The V gene's germline CDR1 is MDHEN and CDR2 SYDVKM. The V segment lost 5 bases and the J segment 3 bases; nucleotides outside the gene matches: 6. In nucleotides, the CDR3 is TGTGCCAGCAGTCCCCAACTAGCGGGAGGAACAGATACGCAGTATTTT. Its protein product is CASSPQLAGGTDTQYF.

This chain joins TRBV6-6 and TRBJ1-1; D gene uncertain. V lost 2 bases to trimming and J lost 0 bases, with 1 base between them. This CDR3 is 12 amino acids long. Per the germline V gene, CDR1 is MNHNY and CDR2 is SVGAGI (reference sequence). In DNA, the CDR3 is TGTGCCAGCAGTTACGTGAACACTGAAGCTTTCTTT. Protein sequence: CASSYVNTEAFF.

The V gene is TRBV2, the J gene TRBJ2-5; tentatively, D is TRBD1 (6 bases). Matching the DNA end better, TRBJ2-7 makes the J call doubtful. This CDR3 is 14 amino acids long. Germline CDR1 reads SNHLY; CDR2 reads FYNNEI. Written as DNA, the CDR3 is TGTGCCAGCAGTGAATGGACAGATTCATACGAGCAGTACTTC. Translating it yields CASSEWTDSYEQYF.

The chain employs TRBV27 and TRBJ1-1; D not resolved. This CDR3 has 13 residues. Between the trimmed V and J ends, which lost 6 bases and 3 bases, there was a span of 11 bases. Germline CDR1 MNHEY, CDR2 SMNVEV (reference sequence). This CDR3 is CASRLIGDTEAFF. The DNA for the CDR3 is TGTGCCAGCAGGCTTATAGGCGACACTGAAGCTTTCTTT.

The CDR3 DNA reads TGTGCCAGCAGCCTGCAGGTGACAGGGACCTACGAGCAGTACTTC. This codes for CASSLQVTGTYEQYF. The chain carries TRBV11-2 and TRBJ2-7; 7 bases fit TRBD1. Trimming took 5 bases from V and 2 from J; bases not matched to a gene: 9. The CDR3 contains 15 residues. The germline gives CDR1 SGHAT, CDR2 FQNNGV. Drawing the rest from reference TRBV11-2 and TRBJ2-7, the complete variable domain is EAGVAQSPRYKIIEKRQSVAFWCNPISGHATLYWYQQILGQGPKLLIQFQNNGVVDDSQLPKDRFSAERLKGVDSTLKIQPAKLEDSAVYLCASSLQVTGTYEQYFGPGTRLTVT.

The count of this clone is one. The chain combines TRBV19 with TRBJ2-3, with 8 bases matching TRBD2. V dropped 3 bases and J dropped 2; count of bases not matched to a gene: 4. CDR3 length: 15 amino acids. Germline V gene sequence: CDR1 LNHDA, CDR2 SQIVND (reference sequence). In nucleotides, the CDR3 is TGTGCCAGTAGTATTAGCGGGGACCTCACAGATACGCAGTATTTT. Residues: CASSISGDLTDTQYF.

The chain joins TRBV5-6 to TRBJ2-2; no definite D call. V was shortened by 0 bases and J by 0 bases, with 3 bases between the two germline ends. The CDR3 is 14 amino acids. CDR1 is SGHDT and CDR2 is YYEEEE in the germline V gene. CDR3 protein: CASSLVTNTGELFF. CDR3 bases: TGTGCCAGCAGCTTGGTGACGAACACCGGGGAGCTGTTTTTT. The complete variable domain, with remaining parts taken from reference TRBV5-6 and TRBJ2-2, reads DAGVTQSPTHLIKTRGQQVTLRCSPKSGHDTVSWYQQALGQGPQFIFQYYEEEERQRGNFPDRFSGHQFPNYSSELNVNALLLGDSALYLCASSLVTNTGELFFGEGSRLTVL.

This clone was recorded only once. V and J are TRBV27 and TRBJ2-2; D possibly corresponds to TRBD2 (6 bases). CDR3 length: 16 residues. Germline V gives CDR1 MNHEY, CDR2 SMNVEV (reference sequence). Trimming removed 6 bases at V and 0 bases at J, with 14 bases between. The CDR3 region has the DNA TGTGCCAGCAGCTCTGTGCGGGGACCGAACACCGGGGAGCTGTTTTTT. Translating gives CASSSVRGPNTGELFF.

This clone was seen once. The chain is built from TRBV7-9 and TRBJ2-1; 9 positions match TRBD2. The CDR3 covers 16 residues. The junction had 2 bases not matched to a gene; V was cut back by 2 bases and J by 0 bases. Germline V gene sequence: CDR1 SEHNR, CDR2 FQNEAQ (reference sequence). CDR3 in amino acids: CASSLPSGASYNEQFF. CDR3 nucleotide sequence: TGTGCCAGCAGCTTACCTAGCGGGGCCTCCTACAATGAGCAGTTCTTC.

This clone was seen a few times. The chain is built from TRBV27 and TRBJ2-7, with 12 bases aligning to TRBD2. Germline V gene sequence: CDR1 MNHEY, CDR2 SMNVEV (reference sequence). The length of the CDR3 is 15 residues. After removal of 4 bases from V and 3 bases from J, the junction contained 4 bases not matched to a gene. The CDR3 spells CASSSRTSGDYEQYF. The CDR3 coding sequence is TGTGCCAGCAGTTCCCGGACTAGCGGGGACTACGAGCAGTACTTC.

This rearrangement joins TRBV19 to TRBJ2-7; tentative D call: TRBD1 (5 bases). V was pared by 1 base and J by 5 bases, with 12 bases between. The CDR3 has 14 amino acids. The germline gives CDR1 LNHDA, CDR2 SQIVND (reference sequence). The DNA of the CDR3 is TGTGCCAGTAGTATAGGGGCAGGGATCGACGAGCAGTACTTC. Its protein is CASSIGAGIDEQYF.

Only one count was recorded for this clone. The chain carries TRBV23-1 and TRBJ1-1; TRBD1 is a possible D gene (5 bases). TRBV23-1 has ORF status, its function being uncertain. This CDR3 contains 9 residues. V was pared by 10 bases and J by 7 bases, with 7 bases between. The CDR3 here is CATTGEAFF. DNA of the CDR3: TGCGCCACAACAGGTGAAGCTTTCTTT.

The chain links TRBV11-3 to TRBJ2-1; 9 bases align to TRBD1. This CDR3 region has 15 residues. The trim removed 5 bases at V and 4 bases at J, leaving 6 bases unmatched. CDR1 is SGHNT, CDR2 YENEEA, per germline. The CDR3 DNA reads as TGTGCCAGCAGCCAAGAGGGGACAGGGTACAATGAGCAGTTCTTC. It codes for CASSQEGTGYNEQFF. The full variable domain, its missing parts supplied by reference TRBV11-3 and TRBJ2-1, is EAGVVQSPRYKIIEKKQPVAFWCNPISGHNTLYWYLQNLGQGPELLIRYENEEAVDDSQLPKDRFSAERLKGVDSTLKIQPAELGDSAVYLCASSQEGTGYNEQFFGPGTRLTVL.

The chain couples TRBV27 to TRBJ2-1, with 7 nucleotides matching TRBD2. CDR3 size: 15 residues. J was trimmed by 2 bases and V by 5 bases; bases with no gene match: 6. CDR1 is MNHEY and CDR2 is SMNVEV in the germline V gene (reference sequence). The CDR3 region has the DNA TGTGCCAGCAGTCCTGGGGCGGGAGCCTACAATGAGCAGTTCTTC. Encoded protein: CASSPGAGAYNEQFF.

This chain joins TRBV10-3 and TRBJ1-4, with D possibly being TRBD1 (5 bases). With 7 bases removed from V and 3 bases from J, the gap between germline ends came to 18 bases. Germline CDR1 reads ENHRY; CDR2 reads SYGVKD. CDR3 length equals 16 residues. The CDR3 reads CAIILRELGSNEKLFF. As DNA, the CDR3 is TGTGCCATCATTCTCAGGGAATTAGGATCTAATGAAAAACTGTTTTTT.

The V and J genes are TRBV1 and TRBJ2-2. TRBV1 is given as a pseudogene. This CDR3 has 19 amino acids. The CDR3: CTSSHQRGESLGDTGELFF. The CDR3 nucleotides are TGCACCAGCAGCCACCAGAGAGGGGAGAGCCTGGGGGACACCGGGGAGCTGTTTTTT.

The rearrangement joins TRBV2 to TRBJ2-1, with 10 bases identical to TRBD2. V shed 6 bases, J shed 7 bases, and the junction held 6 bases outside the gene matches. This CDR3 is built from 14 residues. In germline, CDR1 is SNHLY, CDR2 FYNNEI. This CDR3 reads CASRGLAEENEQFF. In DNA, the CDR3 is TGTGCCAGCAGAGGACTAGCGGAGGAGAATGAGCAGTTCTTC.

The V call is TRBV19, the J call TRBJ2-7; the D gene is possibly TRBD1 (7 bases). This CDR3 contains 14 residues. V was cut by 8 bases and J by 3 bases, with 17 bases left in between. CDR1 is LNHDA, CDR2 SQIVND, per germline (reference sequence). The CDR3, as DNA: TGTGCCAGTTCCGGGACAGCGGGTTTCTACGAGCAGTACTTC. It yields the protein CASSGTAGFYEQYF.

This clone appeared a single time. The rearrangement links TRBV13 to TRBJ1-3; D not resolved. The CDR3 sequence is 12 residues long. The germline CDR1 and CDR2 sequences are PRHDT and FYEKMQ (reference sequence). Trimming removed 4 bases at V and 9 bases at J, with 10 bases between. The CDR3 loop reads CASSSDLGTIYF. Here the CDR3 DNA reads TGTGCCAGCAGCTCCGACTTAGGCACCATATATTTT.

The chain uses TRBV27 and TRBJ2-1, with 8 positions matching TRBD1. J lost 5 bases, V lost 5 bases, and 8 bases had no gene match. CDR3 length: 15 amino acids. The germline V gene encodes CDR1 MNHEY and CDR2 SMNVEV (reference sequence). CDR3 DNA sequence: TGTGCCAGCAGTGCAGACAGGGGACCCCACAATGAGCAGTTCTTC. It specifies CASSADRGPHNEQFF.